This T cell receptor (beta chain) was obtained from a study of blood T cell repertoires in COVID-19. Across the whole study: Italy, Spain and the United States were the sources of the convalescent and acute COVID-19 samples. Sample material is recorded as cDNA or gDNA derived from T cells, B-cell-depleted T cells, or PBMCs.

Per the original methods: Quantification of nucleated cells was approximated via reference gene primer amplification. Method: immunoSEQ multiplex PCR; TCRdb's copy keeps in-frame clones and lacks some. That table is the source of V, J and clone size, and D and trimming were worked out from the DNA. Here the sample spans about 140,000 clones, around 80% being singletons. Source material: peripheral blood. This TCR was sampled from a man aged 55 to 70 with acute or convalescent COVID-19.

CDR3 coding DNA: TGTGCCAGCTCACCGGCGACAGGGAGCACCTACAATGAGCAGTTCTTC. This gives the protein CASSPATGSTYNEQFF. The genes are TRBV18 and TRBJ2-1, with TRBD1 matching 7 bases. Germline V gene sequence: CDR1 KGHSH, CDR2 LQKENI. The CDR3 covers 16 residues. V shed 3 bases, J shed 2 bases, and the junction held 7 bases outside the gene matches. The entire variable domain, with the rest obtained from reference TRBV18 and TRBJ2-1, is as follows: NAGVMQNPRHLVRRRGQEARLRCSPMKGHSHVYWYRQLPEEGLKFMVYLQKENIIDESGMPKERFSAEFPKEGPSILRIQQVVRGDSAAYFCASSPATGSTYNEQFFGPGTRLTVL.